The rows below give T cell receptor beta chains drawn from one sample of a study of cytomegalovirus exposure and HLA in healthy donors. Data came from immunoSEQ multiplex PCR; TCRdb stores just in-frame clones and leaves some out. The table has about 150,000 clones, roughly 84% seen once. The material sequenced was PBMCs. These receptors were collected from a woman under 30 in good health and CMV-seronegative. The CDR3 runs from the conserved cysteine through the conserved F or W. D genes are given only for firm matches. Not all rows give a size; the values are once, few, many and, for expanded clones, a class.

DNA,CDR3,D,V,size,J
TGCGCCAGCAGCTTGGGCAGGGGGCAGGATGAGCAGTTCTTC,CASSLGRGQDEQFF,TRBD1,TRBV5-1,NA,TRBJ2-1
TGTGCCAGCAGTCTGACAGGGTTTGGAAACACCATATATTTT,CASSLTGFGNTIYF,TRBD1,TRBV2,NA,TRBJ1-3
TGTGCCAGCAGACAGGAGCCGAACACCGGGGAGCTGTTTTTT,CASRQEPNTGELFF,NA,TRBV9,NA,TRBJ2-2
TGTGCCACGACAGGGTACGGCGTCCTGACTTTC,CATTGYGVLTF,TRBD1,TRBV6-1,NA,TRBJ2-6
TGTGCCATCAGTGAGTCTCCCAGGGCCACTAACTATGGCTACACCTTC,CAISESPRATNYGYTF,NA,TRBV10-3,few,TRBJ1-2
TGCGCCAGCAGCCAAGATGGCAGGGGACGGCAGCCCCAGCATTTT,CASSQDGRGRQPQHF,NA,TRBV4-3,NA,TRBJ1-5
TGCAGCGTTCAGAAAAGTGTCTCTTACACCTTC,CSVQKSVSYTF,NA,TRBV29-1,NA,TRBJ1-2
TGCGCCAGCAGGCTTATTGAAGGCGGAGAGACCCAGTACTTC,CASRLIEGGETQYF,NA,TRBV5-1,NA,TRBJ2-5
TGTGCCAGCAGCGATATTGGGCCAAGAAGGACCCAGTACTTC,CASSDIGPRRTQYF,NA,TRBV7-2,NA,TRBJ2-5
TGTGCCAGCAGCTCACGGACAGGGGGCAATGAGCAGTTCTTC,CASSSRTGGNEQFF,TRBD1,TRBV11-2,NA,TRBJ2-1
TGTACCAGCTGTGCGACAGGGGTCCGGGCTTTCTTT,CTSCATGVRAFF,TRBD1,TRBV2,NA,TRBJ1-1
TGTGCCAGCAGTGACAGGGCAGGCGAGCAGTACTTC,CASSDRAGEQYF,NA,TRBV6-1,NA,TRBJ2-7
TGTGCCAGCAGTGAACTAGCGGGATCAAATGAGCAGTTCTTC,CASSELAGSNEQFF,TRBD2,TRBV2,NA,TRBJ2-1
TGTGCCAGCAGTGACGGTGACGCAGGGGGGACCTATGGCTACACCTTC,CASSDGDAGGTYGYTF,TRBD1,TRBV2,NA,TRBJ1-2
TGTGCCAGCAGACAAGGACTACCCTCCTACAATGAGCAGTTCTTC,CASRQGLPSYNEQFF,NA,TRBV5-4,NA,TRBJ2-1
TGTGCCAGCAGCTTAGCGGGACAGGGGGTAGATGGCTACACCTTC,CASSLAGQGVDGYTF,TRBD1,TRBV7-8,NA,TRBJ1-2